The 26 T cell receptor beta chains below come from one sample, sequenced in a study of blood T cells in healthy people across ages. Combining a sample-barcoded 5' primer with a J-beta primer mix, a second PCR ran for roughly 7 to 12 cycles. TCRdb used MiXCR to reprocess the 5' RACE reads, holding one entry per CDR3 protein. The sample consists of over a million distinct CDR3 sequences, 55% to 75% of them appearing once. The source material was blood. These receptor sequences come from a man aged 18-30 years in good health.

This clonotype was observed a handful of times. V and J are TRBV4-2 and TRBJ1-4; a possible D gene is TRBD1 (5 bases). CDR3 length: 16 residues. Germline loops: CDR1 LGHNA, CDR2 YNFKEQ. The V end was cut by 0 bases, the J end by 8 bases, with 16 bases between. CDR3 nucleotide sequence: TGTGCCAGCAGCCAAGATAGGGAGGGTTGGGGCGAAAAACTGTTTTTT. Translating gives CASSQDREGWGEKLFF.

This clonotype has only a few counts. The DNA for the CDR3 is TGTGCCAGCAGCCCATTCGGAGGATTAAACATTCAGTACTTC. This codes for CASSPFGGLNIQYF. The chain uses TRBV3-1 and TRBJ2-4, with TRBD2 as a possible D gene (5 bases). V was cut by 4 bases and J by 6 bases, with 13 bases left in between. This CDR3 contains 14 residues. Germline CDR1 LGHDT, CDR2 YNNKEL (reference sequence).

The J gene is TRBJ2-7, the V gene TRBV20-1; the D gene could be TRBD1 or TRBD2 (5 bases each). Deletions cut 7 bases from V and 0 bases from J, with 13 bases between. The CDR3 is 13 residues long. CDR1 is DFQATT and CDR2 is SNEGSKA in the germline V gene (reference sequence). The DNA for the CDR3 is TGCAGTGTCCGAGGGGCCTACTCCTACGAGCAGTACTTC. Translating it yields CSVRGAYSYEQYF.

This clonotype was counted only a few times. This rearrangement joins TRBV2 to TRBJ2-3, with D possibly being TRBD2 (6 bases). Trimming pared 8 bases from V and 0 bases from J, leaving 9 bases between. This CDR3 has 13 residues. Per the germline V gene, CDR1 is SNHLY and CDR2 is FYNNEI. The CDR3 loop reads CASGTFSTDTQYF. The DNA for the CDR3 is TGTGCCAGCGGGACTTTTAGCACAGATACGCAGTATTTT.

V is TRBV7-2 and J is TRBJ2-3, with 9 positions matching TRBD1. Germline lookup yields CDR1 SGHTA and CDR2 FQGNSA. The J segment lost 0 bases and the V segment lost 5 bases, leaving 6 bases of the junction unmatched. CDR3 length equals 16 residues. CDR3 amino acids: CASSTWTGVSTDTQYF. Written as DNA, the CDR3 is TGTGCCAGCAGCACATGGACAGGGGTCAGCACAGATACGCAGTATTTT.

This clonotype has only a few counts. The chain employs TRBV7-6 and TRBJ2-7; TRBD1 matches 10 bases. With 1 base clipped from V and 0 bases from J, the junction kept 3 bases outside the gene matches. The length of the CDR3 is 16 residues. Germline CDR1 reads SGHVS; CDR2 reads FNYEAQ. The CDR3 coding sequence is TGTGCCAGCAGCTTAGAGGGACAGGGGTCCTCCTACGAGCAGTACTTC. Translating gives CASSLEGQGSSYEQYF.

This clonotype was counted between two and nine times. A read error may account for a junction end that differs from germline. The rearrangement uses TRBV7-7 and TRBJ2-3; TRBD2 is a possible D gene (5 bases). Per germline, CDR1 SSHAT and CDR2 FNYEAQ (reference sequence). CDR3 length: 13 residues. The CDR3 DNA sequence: TGTGCTAGCAGCCCCGGGGTGAGAGATACGCAGTATTTT. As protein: CASSPGVRDTQYF.

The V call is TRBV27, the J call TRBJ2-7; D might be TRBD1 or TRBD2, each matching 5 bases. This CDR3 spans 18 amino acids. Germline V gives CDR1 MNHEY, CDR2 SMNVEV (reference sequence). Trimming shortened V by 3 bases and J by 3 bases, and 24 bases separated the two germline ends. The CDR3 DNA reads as TGTGCCAGCAGTTTCCCTTCCCCGGGCGGAGAGGGGTTCTACGAGCAGTACTTC. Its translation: CASSFPSPGGEGFYEQYF.

The CDR3 sequence: CASSQDSTANEKLFF. The CDR3 nucleotides read TGCGCCAGCAGCCAAGACTCGACAGCTAATGAAAAACTGTTTTTT. The chain uses TRBV4-3 and TRBJ1-4, with TRBD1 as a possible D gene (5 bases). V was shortened by 0 bases and J by 3 bases, with 8 bases between the two germline ends. This CDR3 spans 15 amino acids. Germline CDR1 is LGHNA and CDR2 is YSLEER.

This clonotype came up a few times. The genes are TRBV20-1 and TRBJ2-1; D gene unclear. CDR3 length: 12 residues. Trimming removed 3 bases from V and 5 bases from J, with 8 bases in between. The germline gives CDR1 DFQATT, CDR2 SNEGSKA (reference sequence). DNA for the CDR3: TGCAGTGCTAGTTTGGGGAACAATGAGCAGTTCTTC. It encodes CSASLGNNEQFF.

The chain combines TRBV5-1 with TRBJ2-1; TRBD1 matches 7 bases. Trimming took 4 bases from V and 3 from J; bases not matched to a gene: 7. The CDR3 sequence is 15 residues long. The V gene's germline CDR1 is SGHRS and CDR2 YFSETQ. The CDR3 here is CASSNRDSGYNEQFF. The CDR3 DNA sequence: TGCGCCAGCAGCAACCGGGACAGCGGCTACAATGAGCAGTTCTTC.

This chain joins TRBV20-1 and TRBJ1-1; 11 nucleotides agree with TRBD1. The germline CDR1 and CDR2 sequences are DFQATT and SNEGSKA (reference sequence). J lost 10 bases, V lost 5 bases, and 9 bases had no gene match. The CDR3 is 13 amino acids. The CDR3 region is CSAHPDRGQIAFF. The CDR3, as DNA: TGCAGTGCTCACCCGGACAGGGGGCAGATAGCTTTCTTT.

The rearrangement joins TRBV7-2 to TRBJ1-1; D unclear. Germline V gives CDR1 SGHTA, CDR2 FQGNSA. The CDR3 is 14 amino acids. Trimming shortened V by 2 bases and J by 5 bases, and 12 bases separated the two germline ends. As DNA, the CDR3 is TGTGCCAGCAGCTTAATAGGATTTGGGACTGAAGCTTTCTTT. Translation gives CASSLIGFGTEAFF.

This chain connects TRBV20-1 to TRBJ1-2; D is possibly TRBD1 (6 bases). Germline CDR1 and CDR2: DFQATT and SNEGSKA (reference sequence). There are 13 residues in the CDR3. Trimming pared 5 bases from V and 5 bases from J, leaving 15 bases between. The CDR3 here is CSAEDSEGYGYTF. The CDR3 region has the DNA TGCAGTGCTGAGGACAGCGAGGGGTATGGCTACACCTTC.

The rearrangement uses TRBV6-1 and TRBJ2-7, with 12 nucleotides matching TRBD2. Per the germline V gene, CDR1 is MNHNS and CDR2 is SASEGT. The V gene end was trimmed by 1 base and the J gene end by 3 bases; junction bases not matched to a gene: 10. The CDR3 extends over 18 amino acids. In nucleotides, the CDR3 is TGTGCCAGCAGTGAAGTTACGACTAGCGGGAGAACCGACTACGAGCAGTACTTC. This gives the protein CASSEVTTSGRTDYEQYF.

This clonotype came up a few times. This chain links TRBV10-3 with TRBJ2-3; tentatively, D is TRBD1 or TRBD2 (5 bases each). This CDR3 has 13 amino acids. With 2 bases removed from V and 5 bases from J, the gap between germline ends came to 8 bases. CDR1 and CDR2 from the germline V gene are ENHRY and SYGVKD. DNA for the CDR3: TGTGCCATCAGTGAGCCGGGGCGAGATACGCAGTATTTT. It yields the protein CAISEPGRDTQYF.

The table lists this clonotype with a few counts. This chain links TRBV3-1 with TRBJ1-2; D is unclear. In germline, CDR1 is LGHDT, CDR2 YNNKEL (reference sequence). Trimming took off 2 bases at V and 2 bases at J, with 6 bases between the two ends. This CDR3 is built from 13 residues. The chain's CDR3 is CASSQNSNYGYTF. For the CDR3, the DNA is TGTGCCAGCAGCCAAAACAGCAACTATGGCTACACCTTC.

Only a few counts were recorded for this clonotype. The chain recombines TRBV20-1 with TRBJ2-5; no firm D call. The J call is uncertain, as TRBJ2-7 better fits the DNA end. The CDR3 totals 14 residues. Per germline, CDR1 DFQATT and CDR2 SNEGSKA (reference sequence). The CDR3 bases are TGCAGTGCTAGAGATCCCCAGGATAGACACGAGCAGTACTTC. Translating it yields CSARDPQDRHEQYF.

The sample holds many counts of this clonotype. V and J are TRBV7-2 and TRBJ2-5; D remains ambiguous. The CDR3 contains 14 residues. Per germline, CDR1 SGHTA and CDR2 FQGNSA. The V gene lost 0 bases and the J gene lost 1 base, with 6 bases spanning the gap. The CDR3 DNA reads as TGTGCCAGCAGCTTAGCGGGTCTCCAAGAGACCCAGTACTTC. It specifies CASSLAGLQETQYF.

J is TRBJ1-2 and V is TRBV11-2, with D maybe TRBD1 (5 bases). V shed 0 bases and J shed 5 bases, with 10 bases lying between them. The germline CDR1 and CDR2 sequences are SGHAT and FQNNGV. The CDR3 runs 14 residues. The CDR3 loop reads CASSLDTGRYGYTF. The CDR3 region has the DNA TGTGCCAGCAGCTTAGATACAGGAAGGTATGGCTACACCTTC.

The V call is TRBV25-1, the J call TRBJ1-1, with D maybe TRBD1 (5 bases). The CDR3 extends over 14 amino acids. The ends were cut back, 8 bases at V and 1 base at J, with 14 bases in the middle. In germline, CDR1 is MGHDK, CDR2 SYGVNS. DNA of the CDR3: TGTGCCAGCCGGGGGGACGTACCGAACACTGAAGCTTTCTTT. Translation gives CASRGDVPNTEAFF.

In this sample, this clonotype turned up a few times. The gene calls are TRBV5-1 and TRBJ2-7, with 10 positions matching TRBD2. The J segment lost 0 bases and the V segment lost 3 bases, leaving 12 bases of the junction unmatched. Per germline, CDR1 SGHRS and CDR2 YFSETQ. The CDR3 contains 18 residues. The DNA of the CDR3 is TGCGCCAGCAGCTCCCCCGGACTAGCGGACTACTTCTCCTACGAGCAGTACTTC. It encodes CASSSPGLADYFSYEQYF.

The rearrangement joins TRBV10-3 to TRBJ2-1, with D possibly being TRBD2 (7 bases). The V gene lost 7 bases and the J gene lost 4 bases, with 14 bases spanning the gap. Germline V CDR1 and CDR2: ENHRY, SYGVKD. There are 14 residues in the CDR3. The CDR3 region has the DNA TGTGCCATCACGAACAGGGAGGGATACAATGAGCAGTTCTTC. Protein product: CAITNREGYNEQFF.

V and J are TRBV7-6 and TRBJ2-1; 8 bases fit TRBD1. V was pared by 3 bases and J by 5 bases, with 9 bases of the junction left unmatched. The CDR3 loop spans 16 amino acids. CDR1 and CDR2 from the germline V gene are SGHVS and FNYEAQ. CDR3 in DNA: TGTGCCAGCAGCTTCCCCCGACAGGGGTTCCACAATGAGCAGTTCTTC. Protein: CASSFPRQGFHNEQFF.

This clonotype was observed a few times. The CDR3 DNA follows: TGTGCCAGCAGTCTTCCCGCCGGGAGTTACGAGCAGTACTTC. It yields the protein CASSLPAGSYEQYF. This chain joins TRBV28 and TRBJ2-7; possible D gene TRBD2, 6 bases. V was trimmed by 5 bases and J by 4 bases, leaving 15 bases between them. This CDR3 is 14 amino acids long. Germline CDR1 reads MDHEN; CDR2 reads SYDVKM.

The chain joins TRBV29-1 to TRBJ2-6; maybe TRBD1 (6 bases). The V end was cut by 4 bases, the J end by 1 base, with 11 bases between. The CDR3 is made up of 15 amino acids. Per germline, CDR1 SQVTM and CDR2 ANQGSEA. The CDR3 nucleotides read TGCAGCGTTGTGGGGGCGCTATCTGGGGCCAACGTCCTGACTTTC. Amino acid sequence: CSVVGALSGANVLTF.